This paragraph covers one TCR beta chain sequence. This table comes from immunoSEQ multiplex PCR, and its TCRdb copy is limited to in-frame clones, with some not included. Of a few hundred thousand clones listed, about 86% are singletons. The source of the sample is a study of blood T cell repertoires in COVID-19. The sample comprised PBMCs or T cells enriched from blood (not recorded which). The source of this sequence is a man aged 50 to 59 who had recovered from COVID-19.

The CDR3 here is CAIGTAAGYTF. CDR3 DNA: TGTGCCATCGGGACAGCAGCTGGCTACACCTTC. J is TRBJ1-2 and V is TRBV10-3; 7 nucleotides align to TRBD1. The CDR3 has 11 residues. The V and J ends lost 8 bases and 7 bases, in that order; junction bases with no gene match: 4. Germline CDR1 and CDR2: ENHRY and SYGVKD.